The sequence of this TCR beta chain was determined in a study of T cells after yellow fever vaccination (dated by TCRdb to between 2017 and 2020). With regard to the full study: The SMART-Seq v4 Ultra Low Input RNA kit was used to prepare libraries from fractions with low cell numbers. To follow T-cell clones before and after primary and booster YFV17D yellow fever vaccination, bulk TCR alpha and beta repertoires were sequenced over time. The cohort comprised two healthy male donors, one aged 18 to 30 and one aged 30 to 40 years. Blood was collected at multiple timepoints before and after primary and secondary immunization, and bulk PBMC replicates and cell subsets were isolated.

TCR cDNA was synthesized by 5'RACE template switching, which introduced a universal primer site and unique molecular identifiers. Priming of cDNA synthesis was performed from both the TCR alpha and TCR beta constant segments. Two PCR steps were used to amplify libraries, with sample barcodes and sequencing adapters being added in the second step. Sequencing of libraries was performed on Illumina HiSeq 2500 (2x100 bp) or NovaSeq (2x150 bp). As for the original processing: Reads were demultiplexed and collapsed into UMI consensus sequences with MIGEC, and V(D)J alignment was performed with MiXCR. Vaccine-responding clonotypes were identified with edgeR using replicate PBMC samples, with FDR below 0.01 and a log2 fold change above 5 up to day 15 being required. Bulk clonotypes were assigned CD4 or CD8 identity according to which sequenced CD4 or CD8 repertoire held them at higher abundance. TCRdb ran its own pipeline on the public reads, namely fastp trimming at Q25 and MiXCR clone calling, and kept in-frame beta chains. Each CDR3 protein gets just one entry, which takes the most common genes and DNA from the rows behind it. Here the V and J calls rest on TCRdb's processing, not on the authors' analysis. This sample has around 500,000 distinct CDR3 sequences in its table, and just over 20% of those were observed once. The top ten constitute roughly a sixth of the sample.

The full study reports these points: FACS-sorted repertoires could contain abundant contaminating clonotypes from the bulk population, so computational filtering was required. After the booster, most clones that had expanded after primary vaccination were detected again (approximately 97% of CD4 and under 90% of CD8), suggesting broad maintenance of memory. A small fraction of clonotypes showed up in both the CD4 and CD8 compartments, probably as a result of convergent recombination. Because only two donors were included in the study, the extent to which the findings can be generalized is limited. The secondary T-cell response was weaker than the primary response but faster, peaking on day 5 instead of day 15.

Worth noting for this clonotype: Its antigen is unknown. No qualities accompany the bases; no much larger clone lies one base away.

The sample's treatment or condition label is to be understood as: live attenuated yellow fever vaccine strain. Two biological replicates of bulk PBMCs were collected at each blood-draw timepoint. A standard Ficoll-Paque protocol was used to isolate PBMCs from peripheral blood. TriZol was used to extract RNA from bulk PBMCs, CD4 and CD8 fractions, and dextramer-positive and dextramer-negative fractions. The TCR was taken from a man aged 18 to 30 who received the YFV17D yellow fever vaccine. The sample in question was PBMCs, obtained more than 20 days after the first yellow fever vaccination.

The DNA sequence is as follows: TGTGCCAGCGCATATTTTAGCGGGGCCTACAATGAGCAGTTCTTC. Protein translation: CASAYFSGAYNEQFF. In this chain, TRBV12-3 or TRBV12-4 is recombined with TRBJ2-1; 8 middle bases align to TRBD2. Germline trimming: 8 bases from V, 2 bases from J; junction bases outside gene matches: 8. The CDR3 covers 15 residues, taking in both the cysteine and the phenylalanine. Only the CDR3 region is kept as DNA, spanning 45 bases read in frame from base 1.